Below are 5 T cell receptor beta chains sequenced from a single sample in a study of blood T cells in healthy people across ages. Together with a sample-barcoded 5' primer, a J-beta primer mix was included in a second PCR lasting 7 to 11 cycles. A single record per CDR3 protein comes from TCRdb applying MiXCR to the 5' RACE reads. The table shows around 1,800,000 distinct CDR3 sequences, with about 39% occurring only once. Sequences were obtained from blood. The origin of the receptors is a human donor in good health.

This clonotype was detected once. The chain recombines TRBV3-1 with TRBJ2-5; the D gene is possibly TRBD1 (5 bases). The CDR3 totals 13 residues. Trimming cost V 4 bases and J 11 bases, with 17 bases left between them. The germline gives CDR1 LGHDT, CDR2 YNNKEL (reference sequence). This CDR3 reads CASSLDSLFEQYF. The CDR3, as DNA: TGTGCCAGCAGCCTCGACAGTTTATTTGAGCAGTACTTC.

This clonotype was detected only a few times. CDR3 nucleotide sequence: TGTGCCAGCAGCCAGAGGGTAGCGGGGGGGATCGATGAGCAGTTCTTC. It is translated as CASSQRVAGGIDEQFF. This chain links TRBV7-2 with TRBJ2-1, with TRBD2 matching over 11 bases. Germline CDR1 SGHTA, CDR2 FQGNSA. V trimming: 5 bases; J trimming: 8 bases; junction bases outside the gene matches: 11. The CDR3 covers 16 residues.

This chain links TRBV4-1 with TRBJ2-3, with D tentatively TRBD1 or TRBD2 (5 bases each). CDR3 size: 15 residues. V dropped 3 bases and J dropped 3 bases, with 13 bases sitting between them. Germline V gene lookup returns CDR1 MGHRA and CDR2 YSYEKL. CDR3 in amino acids: CASSHSPGQTDTQYF. DNA of the CDR3: TGCGCCAGCAGCCACAGCCCGGGGCAGACAGATACGCAGTATTTT.

This clonotype has a handful of counts. This chain joins TRBV6-6 and TRBJ2-4; 7 nucleotides agree with TRBD1. The V segment lost 0 bases and the J segment 1 base; nucleotides outside the gene matches: 3. The CDR3 extends over 16 amino acids. Germline values: CDR1 MNHNY, CDR2 SVGAGI (reference sequence). The CDR3 loop is CASSYSGTAAKNIQYF. CDR3 bases: TGTGCCAGCAGTTACTCTGGGACAGCTGCCAAAAACATTCAGTACTTC.

This clonotype was picked up a small number of times. The rearrangement joins TRBV14 to TRBJ2-5; the D call may be TRBD1 or TRBD2 (5 bases each). Germline CDR1 and CDR2: SGHDN and FVKESK. The CDR3 sequence is 15 residues long. V shed 5 bases and J shed 0 bases, with 13 bases lying between them. CDR3 amino acids: CASSMGRPYQETQYF. For the CDR3, the DNA is TGTGCCAGCAGCATGGGACGGCCTTACCAAGAGACCCAGTACTTC.